Presented here are 13 T cell receptor beta chains from one specimen sequenced in a study of blood T cell repertoires in COVID-19. The table came from immunoSEQ multiplex PCR; TCRdb's copy has only in-frame clones and leaves some out. The sample lists 55,000 to 75,000 clones, about four fifths seen once, with about 16% in the top ten. The source material was peripheral blood. Receptor source: a man between 60 and 75 years old with COVID-19, enrolled during active disease.

The J gene is TRBJ1-4, the V gene TRBV27; weak D call: TRBD1 (6 bases). The V and J ends lost 4 bases and 3 bases respectively, with 12 bases between them. This CDR3 contains 15 residues. Germline V gives CDR1 MNHEY, CDR2 SMNVEV (reference sequence). CDR3 DNA: TGTGCCAGCAGTTCCCCCTCAGGGGCTAATGAAAAACTGTTTTTT. Amino acid sequence: CASSSPSGANEKLFF. The full variable domain, its missing parts supplied by reference TRBV27 and TRBJ1-4, is EAQVTQNPRYLITVTGKKLTVTCSQNMNHEYMSWYRQDPGLGLRQIYYSMNVEVTDKGDVPEGYKVSRKEKRNFPLILESPSPNQTSLYFCASSSPSGANEKLFFGSGTQLSVL.

This chain connects TRBV29-1 to TRBJ2-5; 11 bases fit TRBD2. CDR1 and CDR2 from the germline V gene are SQVTM and ANQGSEA. This CDR3 spans 14 amino acids. V was clipped by 4 bases and J by 5 bases; unmatched bases: 6. Written as DNA, the CDR3 is TGCAGCGTTGTACTAGCGGGGGATCAGGAGACCCAGTACTTC. It specifies CSVVLAGDQETQYF. Using reference TRBV29-1 and TRBJ2-5 for the parts outside the CDR3, the full variable domain is SAVISQKPSRDICQRGTSLTIQCQVDSQVTMMFWYRQQPGQSLTLIATANQGSEATYESGFVIDKFPISRPNLTFSTLTVSNMSPEDSSIYLCSVVLAGDQETQYFGPGTRLLVL.

The chain employs TRBV19 and TRBJ2-7, with a weak D call TRBD1 (5 bases). Germline lookup yields CDR1 LNHDA and CDR2 SQIVND (reference sequence). The CDR3 runs to 14 residues. The ends were cut back, 3 bases at V and 3 bases at J, with 12 bases in the middle. In DNA, the CDR3 is TGTGCCAGTAGTATCCTCGCAGGGAACTACGAGCAGTACTTC. Translated, it gives CASSILAGNYEQYF.

The V and J genes are TRBV7-9 and TRBJ2-7; no definite D call. Trimming pared 9 bases from V and 4 bases from J, leaving 16 bases between. CDR1 and CDR2 from the germline V gene are SEHNR and FQNEAQ (reference sequence). The CDR3 covers 13 residues. In DNA form, the CDR3 reads TGTGCCAGTCGATCCGCCGGTCCGTACGAGCAGTACTTC. It yields the protein CASRSAGPYEQYF.

V gene TRBV19 combines with J gene TRBJ1-1, with D tentatively TRBD1 (5 bases). CDR1 and CDR2 from the germline V gene are LNHDA and SQIVND (reference sequence). The CDR3 totals 15 residues. V was shortened by 6 bases and J by 2 bases, with 16 bases between the two germline ends. The CDR3 bases are TGTGCCAGTAGCCAGGGCTTCTTTGGTAACACTGAAGCTTTCTTT. Translated, it gives CASSQGFFGNTEAFF.

This clone was seen once. In DNA form, the CDR3 reads TGTGCCAGCTCACCCCAGGGTGTCTACAATGAGCAGTTCTTC. It translates to CASSPQGVYNEQFF. The chain joins TRBV18 to TRBJ2-1, with a tentative D call TRBD1 (5 bases). Trimming pared 3 bases from V and 3 bases from J, leaving 9 bases between. Germline CDR1 and CDR2: KGHSH and LQKENI. CDR3 size: 14 residues.

The rearrangement uses TRBV28 and TRBJ1-1; no firm D call. V was pared by 3 bases and J by 1 base, with 9 bases between. Germline CDR1 reads MDHEN; CDR2 reads SYDVKM. CDR3 length equals 14 residues. The CDR3: CASSFEQENTEAFF. CDR3 DNA sequence: TGTGCCAGCAGTTTTGAGCAGGAGAACACTGAAGCTTTCTTT.

The rearrangement uses TRBV10-1 and TRBJ2-2; D is possibly TRBD1 (6 bases). V lost 6 bases to trimming and J lost 8 bases, with 13 bases between them. The CDR3 spans 13 residues. The germline CDR1 and CDR2 sequences are WNHNN and SYGVQD (reference sequence). In nucleotides, the CDR3 is TGCGCCAGCAGCTACAGGGATACGGGGGAGCTGTTTTTT. This gives the protein CASSYRDTGELFF.

This clone was picked up a small number of times. The DNA of the CDR3 is TGTGCCAGCAGCACCCGACAGGACCCTCGCTCTGGAAACACCATATATTTT. Amino acids: CASSTRQDPRSGNTIYF. This chain joins TRBV5-4 and TRBJ1-3, with D possibly matching TRBD1 (6 bases). The CDR3 extends over 17 amino acids. The germline CDR1 and CDR2 sequences are SGHNT and YYREEE (reference sequence). The V and J ends lost 4 bases and 0 bases respectively, with 17 bases between them.

V is TRBV4-1 and J is TRBJ2-5; 10 positions agree with TRBD1. Trimming removed 0 bases from V and 5 bases from J; junction bases left unmatched: 6. From germline, CDR1 is MGHRA and CDR2 YSYEKL. This CDR3 has 16 residues. The CDR3 reads CASSQDMDRGIETQYF. The CDR3 nucleotides read TGCGCCAGCAGCCAAGACATGGACAGGGGGATCGAGACCCAGTACTTC.

This chain uses TRBV7-6 with TRBJ1-1; D is uncertain. Germline loops: CDR1 SGHVS, CDR2 FNYEAQ. The V and J ends lost 1 base and 4 bases respectively, with 7 bases between them. The CDR3 is 13 residues long. CDR3 region: CASSLGHGTEAFF. CDR3 bases: TGTGCCAGCAGCTTAGGTCACGGCACTGAAGCTTTCTTT.

The chain carries TRBV2 and TRBJ2-5; unclear D gene. The V gene lost 2 bases and the J gene lost 0 bases, with 22 bases spanning the gap. The CDR3 has 19 amino acids. Germline assignment: CDR1 SNHLY and CDR2 FYNNEI. For the CDR3, the DNA is TGTGCCAGCAGTGAAATTTCGTTTGGTCCAGCAGCGTACCAAGAGACCCAGTACTTC. This translates into CASSEISFGPAAYQETQYF.

The chain combines TRBV11-2 with TRBJ1-2; no firm D call. Looked up from germline, CDR1 is SGHAT and CDR2 is FQNNGV. The CDR3 runs to 13 residues. Deletions cut 2 bases from V and 0 bases from J, with 4 bases between. The CDR3 reads CASSLITNYGYTF. The CDR3, as DNA: TGTGCCAGCAGCTTAATTACTAACTATGGCTACACCTTC.